Each of the 17 T cell receptor beta chains below was sequenced from the same sample in a study of T-cell memory formation after mild COVID-19. One entry per CDR3 protein results from TCRdb running MiXCR on the 5' RACE reads. The data show more than 350,000 distinct CDR3 sequences, with about 17% seen just once and roughly a fifth held by the top ten. The sample consisted of PBMCs or a T cell subset sorted from them (not recorded which). The receptors originated from a man younger than 35 who had mild COVID-19 (a few samples of this study predate the infection). Cell type and time point are not known.

This clonotype was observed a handful of times. At one end the junction does not follow the germline gene, possibly because of a read error. The chain recombines TRBV7-9 with TRBJ1-2; D ambiguous. The germline CDR1 and CDR2 sequences are SEHNR and FQNEAQ (reference sequence). The CDR3 totals 11 residues. CDR3 DNA: TGTGCCAGCAGCTTAGAAGCGGGAATGGACTTC. Translating gives CASSLEAGMDF.

The CDR3 bases are TGCGCCAGCAGCCAAGAGTCCCTTCCTCCAGCGGGGGGGCGGGGGACCCAGTACTTC. It is translated as CASSQESLPPAGGRGTQYF. The V gene is TRBV4-1, the J gene TRBJ2-5, with 10 bases lining up with TRBD2. CDR3 length: 19 residues. Germline V lookup: CDR1 MGHRA, CDR2 YSYEKL. J lost 7 bases, V lost 0 bases, and 17 bases had no gene match.

The rearrangement links TRBV3-1 to TRBJ1-4; TRBD1 matches at 8 bases. Unmatched junction bases numbered 6, after V lost 1 base and J lost 14 bases. Germline V gene lookup returns CDR1 LGHDT and CDR2 YNNKEL (reference sequence). The CDR3 totals 13 residues. The CDR3 loop reads CASSQVSGTGLFF. CDR3 coding DNA: TGTGCCAGCAGCCAAGTTTCCGGGACAGGCCTGTTTTTT.

This chain connects TRBV28 to TRBJ2-1; D might be TRBD1 (6 bases). The end of the DNA aligns better with TRBJ2-7, so the J call may be wrong. Germline V gene data show CDR1 as MDHEN and CDR2 as SYDVKM. The CDR3 runs to 12 residues. The CDR3: CASSFQGLEQYF. DNA for the CDR3: TGTGCCAGCAGTTTTCAGGGGCTTGAGCAGTACTTC.

This clonotype has just a few counts. J is TRBJ1-1 and V is TRBV5-1, with a possible D match to TRBD1 (5 bases). CDR1 is SGHRS, CDR2 YFSETQ, per germline. V was clipped by 4 bases and J by 3 bases, with 7 bases between them. The CDR3 is 12 amino acids. CDR3 sequence (DNA): TGCGCCAGCAGCGGGACCGACACTGAAGCTTTCTTT. Protein: CASSGTDTEAFF.

This clonotype was observed a few times. The V call is TRBV7-9, the J call TRBJ1-1; possibly TRBD1 for D (6 bases). Trimming cost V 6 bases and J 1 base, with 12 bases left between them. CDR1 and CDR2 (germline): SEHNR, FQNEAQ (reference sequence). This CDR3 is 14 amino acids long. CDR3 loop: CASRQAGENTEAFF. The DNA of the CDR3 is TGTGCCAGCAGGCAAGCAGGGGAGAACACTGAAGCTTTCTTT.

This chain links TRBV6-1 with TRBJ1-2; no clear D gene. The V gene lost 2 bases and the J gene lost 0 bases, with 10 bases spanning the gap. This CDR3 has 15 residues. CDR1 is MNHNS and CDR2 is SASEGT in the germline V gene. The chain's CDR3 is CASSELRTANYGYTF. For the CDR3, the DNA is TGTGCCAGCAGTGAACTACGGACTGCTAACTATGGCTACACCTTC.

The V call is TRBV11-1, the J call TRBJ1-1; no definite D call. Germline CDR1 and CDR2: SGHAT and FQDESV (reference sequence). V dropped 5 bases and J dropped 4 bases, with 11 bases sitting between them. The CDR3 has 13 amino acids. The CDR3 sequence: CASSGTWGTEAFF. CDR3 nucleotides: TGTGCCAGCAGCGGAACCTGGGGCACTGAAGCTTTCTTT.

The J gene is TRBJ2-5, the V gene TRBV7-9; D is undetermined. Germline V CDR1 and CDR2: SEHNR, FQNEAQ (reference sequence). The germline V and J ends were trimmed by 3 bases and 0 bases, with 14 bases remaining between them. The CDR3 length is 16 residues. The CDR3 DNA reads TGTGCCAGCAGCTTGGTTTTCAGTGAGTACCAAGAGACCCAGTACTTC. Residues: CASSLVFSEYQETQYF.

The chain joins TRBV10-2 to TRBJ2-1, with 12 bases identical to TRBD2. The junction had 17 bases not matched to a gene; V was cut back by 4 bases and J by 7 bases. The CDR3 loop spans 19 amino acids. Germline-derived CDR1 and CDR2 are WSHSY and SAAADI. The CDR3 protein is CASSVFPASGGAGGNEQFF. In nucleotides, the CDR3 is TGCGCCAGCAGTGTCTTCCCGGCTAGCGGGGGGGCAGGCGGTAATGAGCAGTTCTTC.

A few counts support this clonotype. The gene calls are TRBV6-1 and TRBJ1-1; TRBD1 matches at 8 bases. V lost 7 bases to trimming and J lost 1 base; unmatched junction nucleotides: 8. The germline V gene encodes CDR1 MNHNS and CDR2 SASEGT. The CDR3 runs to 15 residues. The CDR3 is CASNLQGAGNTEAFF. CDR3 DNA sequence: TGTGCCAGCAACCTGCAGGGGGCGGGGAACACTGAAGCTTTCTTT.

This sequence joins TRBV12-3 or TRBV12-4 and TRBJ1-1; D is unresolved. The CDR3 covers 13 residues. V was clipped by 3 bases and J by 4 bases, with 9 bases between them. DNA of the CDR3: TGTGCCAGCAGTTTGGTGGGCCGCACTGAAGCTTTCTTT. Encoded protein: CASSLVGRTEAFF.

V is TRBV9 and J is TRBJ2-3; possibly TRBD1 or TRBD2 for D (5 bases each). The length of the CDR3 is 14 residues. Trimming pared 4 bases from V and 6 bases from J, leaving 15 bases between. Germline CDR1 and CDR2: SGDLS and YYNGEE. The CDR3, as DNA: TGTGCCAGCAGCCCGGGATTCAGGGCGGATACGCAGTATTTT. Translation: CASSPGFRADTQYF.

This clonotype was detected ten times or more. The J gene is TRBJ2-3, the V gene TRBV5-1, with D perhaps given as TRBD1 or TRBD2 (5 bases each). The CDR3 sequence is 16 residues long. Trimming took 4 bases from V and 4 from J, leaving 19 bases between them. The germline V gene encodes CDR1 SGHRS and CDR2 YFSETQ. In nucleotides, the CDR3 is TGCGCCAGCAGCGACCAGGGAGTTGGGTCCGCAGATACGCAGTATTTT. Its protein is CASSDQGVGSADTQYF.

This clonotype was detected only a few times. The chain is built from TRBV5-1 and TRBJ2-3; D is unclear. V was clipped by 2 bases and J by 7 bases, with 20 bases between them. The CDR3 length is 16 residues. Per germline, CDR1 SGHRS and CDR2 YFSETQ. In nucleotides, the CDR3 is TGCGCCAGCAGCTTACCGCCGGGCCACCCGAGCAATACGCAGTATTTT. It encodes CASSLPPGHPSNTQYF.

The chain couples TRBV11-2 to TRBJ1-5; D is ambiguous. The CDR3 loop spans 13 amino acids. Between the trimmed V and J ends, which lost 0 bases and 6 bases, there was a span of 6 bases. CDR1 and CDR2 (germline): SGHAT, FQNNGV. The CDR3 DNA is TGTGCCAGCAGCTTAGAGAGGAGTCAGCCCCAGCATTTT. Its protein product is CASSLERSQPQHF.

This clonotype has only a few counts. This chain joins TRBV20-1 and TRBJ2-7, with 14 bases aligning to TRBD2. Germline assignment: CDR1 DFQATT and CDR2 SNEGSKA (reference sequence). This CDR3 has 16 amino acids. The CDR3 reads CRPWTSGGPTYYEQYV. CDR3 DNA: TGCAGGCCGTGGACTAGCGGGGGGCCGACCTATTACGAGCAGTACGTC.